The clone carrying this T cell receptor (beta chain) was detected ten times or more. The data stem from a study of breast tumors, draining lymph nodes, adjacent tissues. The germline gives CDR1 SGHRS, CDR2 YFSETQ. The CDR3 runs 15 residues. V trimming: 4 bases; J trimming: 3 bases; junction bases outside the gene matches: 5. Each CDR3 protein gets one entry after TCRdb re-called the multiplex PCR reads with MiXCR. Among some 120,000 distinct CDR3 sequences, 20% were seen once, and the ten largest hold 3.5% to 4.5%. Axillary draining lymph nodes of breast cancer patients supplied the node samples. The rearrangement uses TRBV5-1 and TRBJ2-5; 11 bases are shared with TRBD1. The source of this sequence is a female donor with breast cancer. Some clones in this sample may be carry-over from other donors' samples. Sample: axillary lymph node tissue. CDR3 sequence (DNA): TGCGCCAGCAGCGACCGGGACAGGGGGGAAGAGACCCAGTACTTC. Residues: CASSDRDRGEETQYF. The full variable domain, its missing parts supplied by reference TRBV5-1 and TRBJ2-5, is KAGVTQTPRYLIKTRGQQVTLSCSPISGHRSVSWYQQTPGQGLQFLFEYFSETQRNKGNFPGRFSGRQFSNSRSEMNVSTLELGDSALYLCASSDRDRGEETQYFGPGTRLLVL.